Following are 24 T cell receptor beta chains from one sample sequenced in a study of tumor-infiltrating lymphocytes in primary liver carcinoma (TCRdb year 2017). Without any cell sorting, total RNA and DNA were extracted together from about 20-30 mg of bulk tissue using the AllPrep DNA/RNA mini kit. The data were produced on an Illumina HiSeq 2500. A constant-region primer and ProtoScript II reverse transcriptase were used to reverse-transcribe TCRbeta-specific cDNA from around 480 ng total RNA. The TCRbeta libraries were prepared through three rounds of nested multiplex PCR following a slightly modified ARM-PCR procedure. The first two PCR rounds used multiplex TRBV1-TRBV30 forward primers with a Cbeta reverse primer, each for 10 to 11 cycles. TCRdb redid the processing of the public reads, applying fastp at Q25 and MiXCR, and retained in-frame beta chains. Rows are unified per CDR3 protein, each entry keeping the most common DNA and genes. Counted in this sample were fewer than 85,000 distinct CDR3 sequences; approximately 62% of them appeared once. The top ten hold about 26% of the sample.

The source material was tumor-adjacent normal liver tissue. The receptors here all came from a man aged 40-50 years with primary liver carcinoma and hepatitis B virus infection.

A remark on this clonotype: One end of the junction fails to match germline, which may point to a read error. V gene TRBV6-1 combines with J gene TRBJ1-2; TRBD1 agrees at 10 bases. Germline values: CDR1 MNHNS, CDR2 SASEGT. This CDR3 is built from 15 residues. Written as DNA, the CDR3 is TGTGCCAGCAGTAACCAGACAGGGGGCGCGAACGGCTACACGTTC. This sequence encodes CASSNQTGGANGYTF.

Points on this clonotype: Here the CDR3 omits its conserved ending phenylalanine or tryptophan, so a read error is the likely source. Because the CDR3's place on the DNA is in doubt, the DNA is left out and the CDR3 is given as listed by TCRdb. V and J are TRBV29-1 and TRBJ1-1. Looked up from germline, CDR1 is SQVTM and CDR2 is ANQGSEA. The CDR3 is 15 residues long, counting both termini. The CDR3 reads CSVRAGWGMNTEVFL.

This chain uses TRBV2 with TRBJ2-3; TRBD2 matches at 11 bases. Trimming removed 2 bases from V and 5 bases from J; junction bases left unmatched: 6. This CDR3 comprises 16 residues. Germline values: CDR1 SNHLY, CDR2 FYNNEI. The CDR3 reads CASSEWLAGGGDTQYF. The CDR3 DNA reads as TGTGCCAGCAGTGAATGGCTAGCGGGAGGAGGAGATACGCAGTATTTT. The whole variable domain, remainder taken from reference TRBV2 and TRBJ2-3, is EPEVTQTPSHQVTQMGQEVILRCVPISNHLYFYWYRQILGQKVEFLVSFYNNEISEKSEIFDDQFSVERPDGSNFTLKIRSTKLEDSAMYFCASSEWLAGGGDTQYFGPGTRLTVL.

This clonotype occurred once. This chain uses TRBV7-3 with TRBJ1-1; no reliable D call. Trimming pared 0 bases from V and 3 bases from J, leaving 11 bases between. There are 15 residues in the CDR3. The germline CDR1 and CDR2 sequences are SGHTA and FQGTGA. CDR3 sequence: CASSLTGGSHTEAFF. CDR3 DNA sequence: TGTGCCAGCAGCTTAACAGGTGGAAGTCACACTGAAGCTTTCTTT.

The V gene is TRBV5-1, the J gene TRBJ2-3, with a weak D call TRBD1 (6 bases). From germline, CDR1 is SGHRS and CDR2 YFSETQ. The CDR3 runs 15 residues. V lost 4 bases and J lost 1, with 13 bases in between. The chain's CDR3 is CASSRAGAGTDTQYF. CDR3 coding DNA: TGCGCCAGCAGCAGGGCAGGGGCCGGCACAGATACGCAGTATTTT.

This clonotype was observed a few times. Sequence at one end of the junction differs from germline and may be a read error. The rearrangement links TRBV4-1 to TRBJ2-7; 13 bases are shared with TRBD2. CDR3 length equals 17 residues. Germline V gene sequence: CDR1 MGHRA, CDR2 YSYEKL. This CDR3 is CTSSQERTSGSVYEQCF. CDR3 DNA sequence: TGCACCAGCAGCCAGGAGAGGACTAGCGGGAGTGTTTACGAGCAGTGCTTC.

This clonotype was seen repeatedly, ten times or more. This chain connects TRBV5-1 to TRBJ2-7; D is perhaps TRBD1 (6 bases). The CDR3 sequence is 14 residues long. Trimming took 0 bases from V and 4 from J, leaving 11 bases between them. Germline lookup yields CDR1 SGHRS and CDR2 YFSETQ. This chain's CDR3 is CASSLGTEIYEQYF. DNA for the CDR3: TGCGCCAGCAGCTTGGGGACAGAGATTTACGAGCAGTACTTC.

Points on this clonotype: This may be a read error: a much more frequent sequence differs by one nucleotide. The V gene is TRBV5-1, the J gene TRBJ2-2, with D uncertain. The CDR3 runs 14 residues. The germline V gene encodes CDR1 SGHRS and CDR2 YFSETQ. In DNA form, the CDR3 reads TGCGCCAACAGCTTGGAACGGATCCCCGGGGAGCTGTTTTTT. Translated, it gives CANSLERIPGELFF. The variable domain in full, completed from reference TRBV5-1 and TRBJ2-2, reads KAGVTQTPRYLIKTRGQQVTLSCSPISGHRSVSWYQQTPGQGLQFLFEYFSETQRNKGNFPGRFSGRQFSNSRSEMNVSTLELGDSALYLCANSLERIPGELFFGEGSRLTVL.

With respect to this clonotype: A single base separates this from a much larger clone, so it may be a read error. This chain links TRBV21-1 with TRBJ2-5; the table's D call, TRBD1, was not checked against the DNA. TRBV21-1 is classified as a pseudogene. The CDR3 runs to 13 residues. The CDR3 sequence: CASTGGHQETQYF. The CDR3 region has the DNA TGTGCCAGCACAGGGGGCCACCAAGAGACCCAGTACTTC.

The gene calls are TRBV6-1 and TRBJ2-7; 9 bases align to TRBD2. The CDR3 runs 14 residues. The germline gives CDR1 MNHNS, CDR2 SASEGT. CDR3 sequence: CASSEAGGASEQYV. In DNA, the CDR3 is TGTGCCAGCAGCGAAGCGGGGGGCGCGTCCGAGCAGTACGTC.

This clonotype was detected many times. The V call is TRBV12-3 or TRBV12-4, the J call TRBJ2-7, with 7 bases aligning to TRBD2. J was trimmed by 5 bases and V by 5 bases; bases with no gene match: 15. The CDR3 covers 16 residues. The CDR3 sequence: CASSPGRGGIGDEQYF. The CDR3 bases are TGTGCCAGCAGTCCGGGGAGGGGCGGGATAGGTGACGAGCAGTACTTC.

Ten or more counts support this clonotype. The chain employs TRBV5-1 and TRBJ2-3; D possibly corresponds to TRBD1 (7 bases). Germline assignment: CDR1 SGHRS and CDR2 YFSETQ. The ends were cut back, 7 bases at V and 1 base at J, with 10 bases in the middle. The CDR3 totals 13 residues. The CDR3 DNA follows: TGCGCCAGCTTCAGGGGGGGCACAGATACGCAGTATTTT. Residues: CASFRGGTDTQYF.

This clonotype has only one observation. It is likely a read error, because the conserved phenylalanine at the end of the CDR3 is missing. V usage is TRBV6-1 and J usage is TRBJ2-2; perhaps TRBD2 as D (5 bases). In germline, CDR1 is MNHNS, CDR2 SASEGT. This CDR3 contains 15 residues. CDR3 protein: CARSDGSGGTGELFL. The CDR3 DNA reads as TGTGCCCGCAGTGATGGGTCCGGAGGCACCGGGGAGCTGTTTCTT.

This clonotype was seen at least ten times. The chain has TRBV12-3 or TRBV12-4 and TRBJ2-4; D may be TRBD1 (5 bases). The CDR3 contains 18 residues. Trimming cost V 2 bases and J 0 bases, with 17 bases left between them. The CDR3 spells CASSLWGGADIAKNIQYF. In nucleotides, the CDR3 is TGTGCCAGCAGTTTATGGGGTGGGGCGGACATAGCCAAAAACATTCAGTACTTC.

The V gene is TRBV6-1, the J gene TRBJ2-7, with D maybe TRBD1 (6 bases). The CDR3 contains 12 residues. Trimming stripped 10 bases from V and 3 bases from J, with 13 bases between. The germline gives CDR1 MNHNS, CDR2 SASEGT. This CDR3 reads CAIHGQRYEQYF. CDR3 DNA: TGTGCCATCCACGGACAGCGCTACGAGCAGTACTTC.

Notes on this clonotype: The conserved final phenylalanine or tryptophan is absent from the CDR3, which likely points to a read error. The gene calls are TRBV11-2 and TRBJ2-5, with D possibly TRBD2 on 6 matching bases. Between the trimmed V and J ends, which lost 6 bases and 6 bases, there was a span of 14 bases. CDR3 length equals 13 residues. The V gene's germline CDR1 is SGHAT and CDR2 FQNNGV. CDR3 sequence reads: CASSLAGKKTQYY. The DNA for the CDR3 is TGTGCCAGCAGTTTGGCGGGAAAGAAGACCCAGTACTAC.

This chain uses TRBV29-1 with TRBJ2-5; D gene ambiguous. CDR3 length: 13 residues. Germline CDR1 is SQVTM and CDR2 is ANQGSEA. V dropped 0 bases and J dropped 5 bases, with 10 bases sitting between them. CDR3 sequence (DNA): TGCAGCGTTGAAGAGCCTATCTACGAGACCCAGTACTTC. Translation gives CSVEEPIYETQYF.

This clonotype has just one count. This may stem from a read error, because a much larger clone lies one nucleotide away. The chain couples TRBV5-1 to TRBJ2-2, with 10 bases lining up with TRBD1. Unmatched junction bases numbered 6, after V lost 6 bases and J lost 4 bases. Germline V CDR1 and CDR2: SGHRS, YFSETQ. The CDR3 is 15 residues long. CDR3 protein: CASTLDRGPTGELFF. CDR3 in DNA: TGCGCCAGCACTCTTGACAGGGGGCCCACCGGGGAGCTGTTTTTT.

About this clonotype itself: The junction and the germline gene differ at one end; a read error may be behind it. J is TRBJ2-2 and V is TRBV5-5; D may be TRBD1 or TRBD2 (7 bases each). Germline V gene sequence: CDR1 SGHKS, CDR2 YYEKEE (reference sequence). The CDR3 has 14 residues. This CDR3 is CVSSGTAGTGELFF. For the CDR3, the DNA is TGTGTCAGCAGCGGGACAGCGGGCACCGGGGAGCTGTTTTTT.

Remarks on this clonotype: The junction and the germline gene differ at one end; a read error may be behind it. The CDR3 bases are TGTGCCAGCACCCACGGTATAAACATTGAAGCTTTCTTT. This codes for CASTHGINIEAFF. The rearrangement uses TRBV7-8 and TRBJ1-1; D remains unclear. This CDR3 contains 13 residues. Germline lookup yields CDR1 SGHVS and CDR2 FQNEAQ. The complete variable domain, with remaining parts taken from reference TRBV7-8 and TRBJ1-1, reads GAGVSQSPRYKVAKRGQDVALRCDPISGHVSLFWYQQALGQGPEFLTYFQNEAQLDKSGLPSDRFFAERPEGSVSTLKIQRTQQEDSAVYLCASTHGINIEAFFGQGTRLTVV.

Concerning this clonotype itself: The junction departs from germline at one end; a sequencing error may be responsible. CDR3 sequence (DNA): TGTGCCAGCAGTTTCAGGCAATCGAACACCGTGGAGCTGTTTTTT. It yields the protein CASSFRQSNTVELFF. The chain uses TRBV11-2 and TRBJ2-2; D is undetermined. The CDR3 has 15 residues. Looked up from germline, CDR1 is SGHAT and CDR2 is FQNNGV.

As regards this clonotype: The junction departs from the called germline gene at one end, perhaps through a read error. J is TRBJ2-4 and V is TRBV11-1, with 9 bases aligning to TRBD2. Germline V gene data show CDR1 as SGHAT and CDR2 as FQDESV (reference sequence). This CDR3 comprises 17 residues. CDR3 region: CASSFPGTSRTKNIQNF. For the CDR3, the DNA is TGTGCCAGCAGTTTTCCCGGGACTAGCAGGACCAAAAACATTCAGAACTTC. Using reference TRBV11-1 and TRBJ2-4 for the parts outside the CDR3, the full variable domain is EAEVAQSPRYKITEKSQAVAFWCDPISGHATLYWYRQILGQGPELLVQFQDESVVDDSQLPKDRFSAERLKGVDSTLKIQPAELGDSAMYLCASSFPGTSRTKNIQNFGAGTRLSVL.

Notes on this clonotype: The conserved phenylalanine or tryptophan is not found at the CDR3 terminus, so this likely reflects a read error. The genes are TRBV5-1 and TRBJ2-7; 8 bases line up with TRBD1. Germline V gene sequence: CDR1 SGHRS, CDR2 YFSETQ. The CDR3 covers 15 residues. The DNA for the CDR3 is TGCGCCAGTAGCTGGTTAAGGGACAGGCCTTTCGAGCAGTACCTC. Its translation: CASSWLRDRPFEQYL.

This sequence joins TRBV2 and TRBJ1-2; tentatively, D is TRBD1 (5 bases). The CDR3 totals 14 residues. Germline CDR1 is SNHLY and CDR2 is FYNNEI. V shed 2 bases and J shed 0 bases, with 7 bases lying between them. The CDR3 DNA sequence: TGTGCCAGCAGTGAACAGGGTCCTAACTATGGCTACACCTTC. As protein: CASSEQGPNYGYTF.